This T cell receptor beta chain was sequenced in a study of molecular identifiers for immune sequencing clone quantification. Between roughly 19,000 and 1,100,000 sorted cells, with 10%, 30% or 50% RNA, yielded naive CD8 libraries. The sorting of naive CD8 T cells used the CD8+CD4-CCR7+CD45RA+ phenotype. Overall study results and limits: In naive cells, under 1% of molecules belonged to clones above 20 RNA copies, against over 98% in effector cells.

Library preparation followed earlier protocols using designated TCR primers. TCRdb re-derived calls from the PCR reads in MiXCR, one entry per CDR3 protein. There are 100,000 or so distinct CDR3 sequences in the sample; roughly a third occur only once, and around 3.9% lies in the top ten. In the case of this clonotype: Its specificity is unknown.

Germline values: CDR1 SQVTM, CDR2 ANQGSEA. The V end was cut by 1 base, the J end by 7 bases, with 11 bases between. The CDR3 is 12 amino acids. Sequencing used naive CD8+ T cells from blood, with Jurkat cell RNA spiked in. As for subset: FACS-sorted CD8+CD4-CCR7+CD45RA+ naive T cells. J is TRBJ2-7 and V is TRBV29-1; D gene ambiguous. The clonotype originates from a human donor in good health. Some libraries in this study had Jurkat cell RNA spiked in. The chain's CDR3 is CSVEGGRREQYF. The DNA of the CDR3 is TGCAGCGTTGAAGGTGGTCGGAGAGAGCAGTACTTC.